This entry concerns a single TCR beta chain. The clone's antigen remains unknown. At one end the junction does not follow the germline gene, possibly because of a read error. Taken from the germline V gene (reference sequence), the CDR1 and CDR2 loops are LNHDA and SQIVND. The CDR3 goes from the cysteine to the phenylalanine over 15 residues. The kept DNA is CDR3 alone, 45 bases in frame from the first base. For repertoire sequencing, the TCR beta CDR3 regions were amplified from RNA transcripts. HTBI primers and the Qiagen OneStep RT-PCR kit were used in a first-round RT-PCR, which was followed by a second-round multiplex PCR, size selection and purification. Libraries were sequenced paired-end with 100 bp reads on an Illumina HiSeq2000. The authors processed their data as follows. Reads were processed with SOAPnuke, discarding reads with adapters, uncalled bases, mean Phred below 15, or no exact constant-primer or identifier match. COPE v1.2.5 was used to merge high-quality paired reads. Clonotypes were defined as unique nucleotide sequences and were aligned to IMGT TRB V, D and J references using MiTCR v1.1. The analysis was limited to V-J combinations with a frequency above 0.0001, which together covered over 99% of the repertoires. For each V-J combination, a TCR clonal expansion and chaos score was defined as the ratio of F50 clonal expansion to chaos observed in the TCRdist matrix. Features were reduced by Welch's t-statistics and random forest to approximately 13 V-J combinations, which fed a naive Bayes classifier. The Morisita-Horn index was used to measure how similar the thyroid and blood repertoires were. In TCRdb, the public reads were trimmed at Q25 with fastp and aligned with MiXCR, with productive beta chains retained. CDR3 protein sequences are deduplicated, and each keeps its most common genes and DNA. TCRdb, rather than the study authors, made the V and J calls. The sample table records 45,000 to 60,000 distinct CDR3 sequences; roughly 46% of these occur just once. The ten largest clones represent roughly 5% of the sample.

This sample was included in a study of Graves' ophthalmopathy and Graves' hyperthyroidism (dated by TCRdb to the late 2010s). Regarding the research as a whole: Peripheral blood was collected at initial diagnosis, prior to any treatment. In roughly 6 hyperthyroidism patients, T-cell repertoires of thyroid tissue and blood were compared. Once sampling was done, hyperthyroidism patients were given methimazole at a starting dose of 30 mg daily, while ophthalmopathy patients were given high-dose intravenous methylprednisolone. A discovery set of 95 to 100 patients (43 ophthalmopathy, about 55 stable hyperthyroidism) was enrolled to explore V-J signatures distinguishing ophthalmopathy from hyperthyroidism. In total, over 130 blood samples were TCR-sequenced: 43 ophthalmopathy, some 80 hyperthyroidism and 17 hyperthyroidism-to-ophthalmopathy patients. An independent validation cohort comprised under 20 hyperthyroidism patients and over 15 patients who later progressed from hyperthyroidism to ophthalmopathy. The study used TCR beta repertoire signatures to distinguish Graves' ophthalmopathy from Graves' hyperthyroidism and to predict progression to ophthalmopathy.

What the study reported, not specific to this receptor: In validation, the model predicted ophthalmopathy progression with more than 70% sensitivity and roughly 72% specificity; more than ten predicted patients were CT-confirmed with GO in a median of 6.5 months. Ophthalmopathy was separated from stable hyperthyroidism by the 13-signature model with more than 85% sensitivity and 81% to 83% specificity in cross-validation and with 80%/75% in the test set. Most expanded thyroid clonotypes with frequency above 0.001 were also detected in blood, suggesting blood repertoires may reflect the thyroid immune response. Sample size was not predetermined statistically, and investigators were not blinded to group allocation.

Ophthalmopathy patients had moderately to severely active disease, Clinical Activity Score of at least 3, NOSPECS grade of at least 4, and disease duration under 3 months. Patients with other autoimmune diseases, uncontrolled infections, pregnancy or lactation were excluded from the study. Diagnosis was based on clinical symptoms, serum thyroxine, TRAb, thyroid ultrasound and orbital computed tomography. Using Ficoll-Paque density gradient centrifugation, PBMCs were isolated from about 9.2 ml of fresh peripheral blood. Total RNA was extracted with Trizol reagent and quality-checked on an Agilent 2100 Bioanalyzer.

Sequencing used peripheral blood. This TCR was sampled from an adult woman with Graves' ophthalmopathy. The sequence is built from TRBV19 and TRBJ2-1, with a tentative D gene TRBD2 over 6 matching bases. The DNA sequence reads TGCGCCACCACCCTTGCGGCTAGCGACTACAATGAGCAGTCCTTC. Translated, this is CATTLAASDYNEQSF.